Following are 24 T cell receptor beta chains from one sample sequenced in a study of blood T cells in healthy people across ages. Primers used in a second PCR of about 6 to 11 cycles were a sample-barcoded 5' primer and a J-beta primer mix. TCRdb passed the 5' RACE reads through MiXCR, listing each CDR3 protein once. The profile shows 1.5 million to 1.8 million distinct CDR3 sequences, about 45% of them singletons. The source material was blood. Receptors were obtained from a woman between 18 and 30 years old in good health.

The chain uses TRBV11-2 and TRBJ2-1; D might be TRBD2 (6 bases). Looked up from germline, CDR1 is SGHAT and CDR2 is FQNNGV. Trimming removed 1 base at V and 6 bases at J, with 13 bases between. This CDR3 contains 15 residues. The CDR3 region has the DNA TGTGCCAGCAGCTTAGTTCGGGGGAAGAGCAATGAGCAGTTCTTC. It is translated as CASSLVRGKSNEQFF.

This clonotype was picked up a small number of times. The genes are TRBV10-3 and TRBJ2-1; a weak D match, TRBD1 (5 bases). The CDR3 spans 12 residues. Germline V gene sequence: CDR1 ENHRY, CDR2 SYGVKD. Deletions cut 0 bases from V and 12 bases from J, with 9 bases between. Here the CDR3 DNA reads TGTGCCATCAGTGAGTCGGGGCACGGGCAGTTCTTC. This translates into CAISESGHGQFF.

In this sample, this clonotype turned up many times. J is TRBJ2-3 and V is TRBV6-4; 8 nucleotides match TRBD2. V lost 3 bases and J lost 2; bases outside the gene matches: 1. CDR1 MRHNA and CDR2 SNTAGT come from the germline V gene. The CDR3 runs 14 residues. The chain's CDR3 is CASSEAGDTDTQYF. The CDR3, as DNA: TGTGCCAGCAGTGAAGCGGGAGACACAGATACGCAGTATTTT.

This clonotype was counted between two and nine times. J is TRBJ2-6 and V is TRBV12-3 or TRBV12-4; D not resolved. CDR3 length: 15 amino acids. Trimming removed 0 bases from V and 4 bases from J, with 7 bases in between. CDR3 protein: CASSLAGFGANVLTF. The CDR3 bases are TGTGCCAGCAGTTTAGCGGGATTCGGGGCCAACGTCCTGACTTTC.

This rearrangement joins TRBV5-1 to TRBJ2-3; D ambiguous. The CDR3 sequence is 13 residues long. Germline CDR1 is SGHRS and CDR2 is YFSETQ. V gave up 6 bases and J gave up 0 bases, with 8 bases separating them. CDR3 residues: CASNFPSTDTQYF. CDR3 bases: TGCGCCAGCAACTTTCCCAGCACAGATACGCAGTATTTT.

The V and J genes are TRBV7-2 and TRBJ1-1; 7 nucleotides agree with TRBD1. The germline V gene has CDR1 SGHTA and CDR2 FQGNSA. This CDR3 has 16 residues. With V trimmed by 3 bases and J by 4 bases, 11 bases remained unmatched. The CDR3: CASSFDRVGKRTEAFF. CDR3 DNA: TGTGCCAGCAGCTTTGACAGGGTGGGGAAACGCACTGAAGCTTTCTTT. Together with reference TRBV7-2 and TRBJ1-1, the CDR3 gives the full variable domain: GAGVSQSPSNKVTEKGKDVELRCDPISGHTALYWYRQSLGQGLEFLIYFQGNSAPDKSGLPSDRFSAERTGGSVSTLTIQRTQQEDSAVYLCASSFDRVGKRTEAFFGQGTRLTVV.

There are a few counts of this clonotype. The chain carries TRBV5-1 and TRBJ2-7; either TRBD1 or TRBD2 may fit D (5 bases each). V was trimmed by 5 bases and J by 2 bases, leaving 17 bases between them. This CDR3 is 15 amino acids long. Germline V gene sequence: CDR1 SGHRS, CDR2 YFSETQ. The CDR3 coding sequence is TGCGCCAGCAGTTTCGACCTGGGGGAAGCCTACGAGCAGTACTTC. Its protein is CASSFDLGEAYEQYF.

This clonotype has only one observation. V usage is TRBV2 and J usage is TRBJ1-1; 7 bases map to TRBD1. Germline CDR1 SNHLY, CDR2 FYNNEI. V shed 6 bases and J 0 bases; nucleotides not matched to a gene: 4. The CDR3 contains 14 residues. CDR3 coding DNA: TGTGCCAGCAGATCCAGGGGGTTGAACACTGAAGCTTTCTTT. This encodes CASRSRGLNTEAFF.

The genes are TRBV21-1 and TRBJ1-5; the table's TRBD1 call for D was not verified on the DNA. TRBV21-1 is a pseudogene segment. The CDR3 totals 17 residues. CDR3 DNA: TGTGCCAGCAGCAAAGGGTGTCAGGGGAGAAGCAATCAGCCCCAGCATTTT. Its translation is CASSKGCQGRSNQPQHF.

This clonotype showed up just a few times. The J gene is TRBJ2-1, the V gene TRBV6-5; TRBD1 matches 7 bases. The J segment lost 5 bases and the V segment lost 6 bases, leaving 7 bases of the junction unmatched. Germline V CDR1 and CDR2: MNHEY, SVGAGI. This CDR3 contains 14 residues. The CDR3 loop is CASSLRGNHNEQFF. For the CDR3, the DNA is TGTGCCAGCAGCCTCAGGGGGAATCACAATGAGCAGTTCTTC.

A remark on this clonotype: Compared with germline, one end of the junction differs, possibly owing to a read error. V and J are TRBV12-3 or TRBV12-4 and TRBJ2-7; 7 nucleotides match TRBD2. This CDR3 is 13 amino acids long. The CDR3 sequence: CAISLDGGDEQYF. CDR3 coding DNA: TGTGCCATCAGTTTAGATGGGGGGGACGAGCAGTACTTC.

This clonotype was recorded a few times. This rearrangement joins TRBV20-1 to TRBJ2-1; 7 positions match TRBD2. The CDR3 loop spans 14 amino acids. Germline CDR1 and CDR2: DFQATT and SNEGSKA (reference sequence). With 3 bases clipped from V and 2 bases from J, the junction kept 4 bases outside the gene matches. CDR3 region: CSARGLAAYNEQFF. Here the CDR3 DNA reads TGCAGTGCTAGGGGTCTAGCGGCCTACAATGAGCAGTTCTTC.

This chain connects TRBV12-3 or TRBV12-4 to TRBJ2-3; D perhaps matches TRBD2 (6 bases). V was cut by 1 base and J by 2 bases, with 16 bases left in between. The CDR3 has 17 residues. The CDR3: CASSLGPGLKYTDTQYF. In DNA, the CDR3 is TGTGCCAGCAGTTTAGGGCCGGGACTTAAATACACAGATACGCAGTATTTT.

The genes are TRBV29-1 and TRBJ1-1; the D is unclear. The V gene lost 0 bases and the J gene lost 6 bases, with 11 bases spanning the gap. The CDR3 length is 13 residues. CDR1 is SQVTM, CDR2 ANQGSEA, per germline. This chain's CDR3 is CSVEEGNVAEAFF. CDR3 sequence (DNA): TGCAGCGTTGAAGAAGGGAATGTAGCTGAAGCTTTCTTT.

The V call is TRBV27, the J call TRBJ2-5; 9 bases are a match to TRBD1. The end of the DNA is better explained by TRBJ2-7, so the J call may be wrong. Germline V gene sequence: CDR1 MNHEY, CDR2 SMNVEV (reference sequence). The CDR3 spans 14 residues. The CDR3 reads CASSRGTGRDEQYF. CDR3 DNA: TGTGCCAGCAGCCGAGGGACAGGGCGGGACGAGCAGTACTTC.

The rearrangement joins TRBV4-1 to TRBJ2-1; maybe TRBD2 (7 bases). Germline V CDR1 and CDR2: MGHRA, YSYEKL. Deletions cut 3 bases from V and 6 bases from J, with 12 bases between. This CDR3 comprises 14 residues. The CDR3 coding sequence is TGCGCCAGCAGCCACCTCGGGGGGCTCAATGAGCAGTTCTTC. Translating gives CASSHLGGLNEQFF.

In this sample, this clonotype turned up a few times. CDR3 sequence (DNA): TGTGCCAGCAGTCTCAGGGGAAGCTCACCCCTCCACTTT. Residues: CASSLRGSSPLHF. The chain uses TRBV6-5 and TRBJ1-6, with D possibly TRBD1 on 6 matching bases. Deletions cut 5 bases from V and 10 bases from J, with 12 bases between. This CDR3 contains 13 residues. The germline V gene encodes CDR1 MNHEY and CDR2 SVGAGI.

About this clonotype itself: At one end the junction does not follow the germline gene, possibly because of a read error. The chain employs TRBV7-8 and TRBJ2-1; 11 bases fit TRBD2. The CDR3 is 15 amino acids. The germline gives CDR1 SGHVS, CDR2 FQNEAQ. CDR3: CASRPGTSGYKEQFF. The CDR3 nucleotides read TGTGCCAGCAGACCCGGGACTAGCGGTTACAAGGAGCAGTTCTTC.

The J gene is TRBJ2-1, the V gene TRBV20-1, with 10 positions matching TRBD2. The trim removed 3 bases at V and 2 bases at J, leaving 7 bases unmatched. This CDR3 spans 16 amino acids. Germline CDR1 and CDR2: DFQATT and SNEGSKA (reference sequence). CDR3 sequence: CSARYGLAEAYNEQFF. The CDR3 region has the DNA TGCAGTGCTAGGTACGGACTAGCGGAAGCCTACAATGAGCAGTTCTTC.

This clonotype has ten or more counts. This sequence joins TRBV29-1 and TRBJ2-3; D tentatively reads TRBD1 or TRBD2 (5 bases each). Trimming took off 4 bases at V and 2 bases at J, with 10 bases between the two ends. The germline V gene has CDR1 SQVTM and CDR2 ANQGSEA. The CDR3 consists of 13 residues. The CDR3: CSVGWDHTDTQYF. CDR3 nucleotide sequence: TGCAGCGTTGGTTGGGACCACACAGATACGCAGTATTTT.

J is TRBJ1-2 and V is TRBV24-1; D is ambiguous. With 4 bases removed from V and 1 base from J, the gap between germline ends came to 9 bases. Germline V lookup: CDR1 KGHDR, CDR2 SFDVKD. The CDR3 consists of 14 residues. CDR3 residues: CATSEGGFNYGYTF. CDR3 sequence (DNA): TGTGCCACCAGTGAGGGCGGATTTAACTATGGCTACACCTTC.

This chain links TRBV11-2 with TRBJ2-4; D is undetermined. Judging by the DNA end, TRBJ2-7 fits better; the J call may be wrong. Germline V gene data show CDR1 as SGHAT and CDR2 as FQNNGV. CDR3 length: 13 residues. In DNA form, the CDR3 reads TGTGCCAGCAGCTATGACCCTAACTACGAGCAGTACTTC. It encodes CASSYDPNYEQYF.

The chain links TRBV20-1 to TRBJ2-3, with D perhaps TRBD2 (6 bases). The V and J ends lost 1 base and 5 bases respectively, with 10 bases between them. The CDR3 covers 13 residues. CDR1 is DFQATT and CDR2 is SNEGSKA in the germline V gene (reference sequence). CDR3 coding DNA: TGCAGTGCTAGAGTTCGGGAGCTAGATACGCAGTATTTT. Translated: CSARVRELDTQYF.

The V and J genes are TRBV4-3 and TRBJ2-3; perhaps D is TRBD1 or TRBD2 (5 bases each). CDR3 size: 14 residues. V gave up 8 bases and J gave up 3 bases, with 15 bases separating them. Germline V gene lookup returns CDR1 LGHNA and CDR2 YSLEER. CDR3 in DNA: TGCGCCAGCGCCACGAGGGGAATGACAGATACGCAGTATTTT. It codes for CASATRGMTDTQYF.